This is a list of T cell receptor beta chains from one sample in a study of blood T cells in healthy people across ages. TCRdb processed the 5' RACE reads anew with MiXCR; each CDR3 protein has one entry. The table has roughly 1,700,000 distinct CDR3 sequences, roughly 30% seen once. Specimen: blood. These receptors all come from a woman aged 25 to 39 in good health. The CDR3 runs from the conserved cysteine through the conserved F or W. A D gene is named only where the DNA matches it firmly. Clone size is given for some rows only: seen once, a few or many times, or a class if the clone is expanded.

V gene	D gene	J gene	clone size	CDR3 DNA	CDR3 protein
TRBV29-1	NA	TRBJ2-3	NA	TGCAGCGTTGGACCGCCCACAGATACGCAGTATTTT	CSVGPPTDTQYF
TRBV12-3/TRBV12-4	NA	TRBJ2-5	NA	TGTGCCAGCAGGGCGACGGTGGGCGAAGAGACCCAGTACTTC	CASRATVGEETQYF
TRBV3-1	NA	TRBJ1-1	NA	TGTGCCAGCAGCCAAGGGTCCCTCCGGGCTGAAGCTTTCTTT	CASSQGSLRAEAFF
TRBV7-2	NA	TRBJ2-5	NA	TGTGCCAGCGGCTTGGATATCTCGTACCAAGAGACCCAGTACTTC	CASGLDISYQETQYF
TRBV7-9	NA	TRBJ2-1	few	TGTGCCAGCAGCCTGGACATGCCCCTCCATGAGCAGTTCTTC	CASSLDMPLHEQFF
TRBV19	NA	TRBJ2-1	NA	TGTGCCAGTAGTCCGCAGTTGGGTGGGCAGTTCTTC	CASSPQLGGQFF
TRBV6-5	NA	TRBJ2-1	NA	TGTGCCAGCAGCATGGTCAGGGCAAACTACAATGAGCAGTTCTTC	CASSMVRANYNEQFF
TRBV2	NA	TRBJ2-1	few	TGTGCCAGCAGCGCCACAGGACCCCGCACCTACAATGAGCAGTTCTTC	CASSATGPRTYNEQFF
TRBV20-1	NA	TRBJ2-7	few	TGCAGTGCTAGAGCACTTTACGGCTCCTACGGGCAGTACTTC	CSARALYGSYGQYF
TRBV12-3/TRBV12-4	NA	TRBJ2-3	few	TGTGCCAGCAGTTTATCGTTGTTGGATACGCAGTATTTT	CASSLSLLDTQYF
TRBV7-9	NA	TRBJ2-1	many	TGTGCCAGCAGTGAGCAGTTCTTC	CASSEQFF
TRBV3-1	NA	TRBJ2-5	many	TGTGCCAGCAGCCAAGTCCCCCAAGAGACCCAGTACTTC	CASSQVPQETQYF
TRBV20-1	NA	TRBJ2-1	NA	TGCAGTGCTAGAGATATCAGGGTCCAAGAGACCCAGTTCTTC	CSARDIRVQETQFF
TRBV18	NA	TRBJ2-7	many	TGTGCCAGCTCAAGACTGGAGGCCTACGAGCAGTACTTC	CASSRLEAYEQYF
TRBV15	NA	TRBJ1-2	NA	TGTGCCACCAGCAGTCACGGGGGGTGGGATGGCTACACCTTC	CATSSHGGWDGYTF
TRBV7-9	NA	TRBJ1-4	NA	TGTGCCAGCAGCGCCCGTGGTGGGGAAGTCAGTAGAACTAATGAAAAACTGTTTTTT	CASSARGGEVSRTNEKLFF
TRBV20-1	NA	TRBJ2-1	NA	TGCAGTGCCCGAGTATCCCTATACAATGAGCAGTTCTTC	CSARVSLYNEQFF
TRBV29-1	NA	TRBJ2-5	many	TGCAGCGTTGAGATCCGGCGTTGGGAGACCCAGTACTTC	CSVEIRRWETQYF
TRBV10-3	NA	TRBJ2-7	many	TGTGCCATCAGCGACAACAGAGCCTACGAGCAGTACTTC	CAISDNRAYEQYF